The sequence of this TCR beta chain was determined in a study of T-cell reconstitution after alpha-beta-depleted transplantation in children. Findings and caveats of the study: Several hundred expanded graft clones reportedly gave rise to the alpha-beta T cells present about two months after transplant. Among T cells one year after transplant, newly produced cells accounted for most counts and diversity. Recipient T cells and thymic progenitors that survived gave rise to the high TCRbeta diversity observed at day 60 in some patients.

This clonotype was seen a handful of times. Its matching antigen is unknown. Unique molecular identifiers were incorporated into the prepared TCRbeta library. TCRdb re-called the PCR reads with MiXCR, one entry per CDR3 protein. This sample has around 440,000 distinct CDR3 sequences, with roughly 17% found just once. From germline, CDR1 is SGHRS and CDR2 YFSETQ. The trim removed 3 bases at V and 7 bases at J, leaving 6 bases unmatched. This CDR3 region has 14 residues. The source material was PBMCs, mostly from graft donor cells, sampled 360 days after TCRalphabeta/CD19-depleted stem cell transplant. The chain carries TRBV5-1 and TRBJ1-4; 7 positions agree with TRBD1. This receptor was taken from a boy in the first two years of life who had a stem cell transplant for Wiskott-Aldrich syndrome, so the T cells may come from the graft donor. The CDR3 loop reads CASSSGTALEKLFF. Written as DNA, the CDR3 is TGCGCCAGCAGCTCCGGGACAGCACTTGAAAAACTGTTTTTT.